Below are 8 T cell receptor beta chains sequenced from a single sample in a study of T cell responses to AZD1222 COVID-19 vaccine. Here immunoSEQ multiplex PCR was the method, and the copy in TCRdb shows in-frame clones only, minus some. The sample has some 130,000 clones; 70% to 90% are singletons. The source was peripheral blood, collected on day 0 of AZD1222 vaccination. The receptors here all came from an adult in good health.

The CDR3 sequence: CASSLRLTYSFYSDEQFF. The CDR3 DNA follows: TGTGCCAGCAGCTTACGGCTGACCTACTCCTTTTACAGCGATGAGCAGTTCTTC. The chain uses TRBV7-8 and TRBJ2-1, with D uncertain. The CDR3 is 18 amino acids. Germline-derived CDR1 and CDR2 are SGHVS and FQNEAQ. V dropped 2 bases and J dropped 8 bases, with 25 bases sitting between them.

The chain recombines TRBV4-1 with TRBJ2-7, with D possibly matching TRBD1 (6 bases). The germline V gene encodes CDR1 MGHRA and CDR2 YSYEKL. The CDR3 has 15 residues. V lost 3 bases and J 2 bases, leaving 14 bases between the germline ends. The chain's CDR3 is CASSQVGRGTYEQYF. The CDR3, as DNA: TGCGCCAGCAGCCAGGTTGGCAGGGGAACCTACGAGCAGTACTTC.

This sequence joins TRBV11-1 and TRBJ2-1, with a weak D call TRBD2 (5 bases). This CDR3 comprises 16 residues. Germline V lookup: CDR1 SGHAT, CDR2 FQDESV (reference sequence). Trimming took 2 bases from V and 4 from J, leaving 15 bases between them. CDR3 in amino acids: CASSLMGVPKYNEQFF. Here the CDR3 DNA reads TGTGCCAGCAGCTTAATGGGAGTTCCTAAATACAATGAGCAGTTCTTC.

J is TRBJ2-1 and V is TRBV4-2; 11 bases match TRBD2. This CDR3 is 15 amino acids long. Germline CDR1 is LGHNA and CDR2 is YNFKEQ. V dropped 4 bases and J dropped 3; count of bases not matched to a gene: 2. In DNA, the CDR3 is TGTGCCAGCAGCCCGGGACTAGCGGACTACAATGAGCAGTTCTTC. This sequence encodes CASSPGLADYNEQFF.

The chain carries TRBV2 and TRBJ1-3, with D unclear. This CDR3 is 12 amino acids long. The germline V gene has CDR1 SNHLY and CDR2 FYNNEI. The ends were cut back, 2 bases at V and 5 bases at J, with 4 bases in the middle. The CDR3 coding sequence is TGTGCCAGCAGTGAAAACCGAAACACCATATATTTT. It specifies CASSENRNTIYF.

The genes are TRBV28 and TRBJ2-7; TRBD1 matches at 8 bases. CDR1 is MDHEN, CDR2 SYDVKM, per germline. The CDR3 covers 16 residues. Trimming took 7 bases from V and 3 from J; bases not matched to a gene: 14. Here the CDR3 reads CASIQITGGQVYEQYF. CDR3 nucleotide sequence: TGTGCCAGCATCCAAATCACCGGGGGACAGGTCTACGAGCAGTACTTC.

The chain couples TRBV13 to TRBJ2-5, with TRBD2 matching 15 bases. The germline gives CDR1 PRHDT, CDR2 FYEKMQ (reference sequence). The CDR3 is made up of 19 amino acids. J was trimmed by 1 base and V by 3 bases; bases with no gene match: 9. CDR3 region: CASSLAGLAGGPAQETQYF. In nucleotides, the CDR3 is TGTGCCAGCAGCTTGGCAGGACTAGCGGGAGGGCCGGCCCAAGAGACCCAGTACTTC.

The chain is built from TRBV5-6 and TRBJ1-6; 9 nucleotides align to TRBD1. The J segment lost 6 bases and the V segment lost 0 bases, leaving 1 base of the junction unmatched. CDR3 length: 15 residues. Germline CDR1 and CDR2: SGHDT and YYEEEE. The CDR3 is CASSLAQGANSPLHF. The DNA for the CDR3 is TGTGCCAGCAGCTTGGCACAGGGGGCTAATTCACCCCTCCACTTT.